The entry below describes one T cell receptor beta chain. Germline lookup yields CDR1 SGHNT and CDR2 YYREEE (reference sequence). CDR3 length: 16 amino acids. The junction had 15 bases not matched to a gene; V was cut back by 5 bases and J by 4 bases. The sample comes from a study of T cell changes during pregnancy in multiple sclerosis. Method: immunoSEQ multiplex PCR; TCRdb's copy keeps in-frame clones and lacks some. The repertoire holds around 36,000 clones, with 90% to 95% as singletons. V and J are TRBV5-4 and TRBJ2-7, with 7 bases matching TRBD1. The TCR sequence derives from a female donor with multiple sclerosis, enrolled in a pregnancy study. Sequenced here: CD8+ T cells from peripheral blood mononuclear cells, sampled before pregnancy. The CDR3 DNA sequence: TGTGCCAGCAGTTATATCACCGGGACAGCCCTTTACGAGCAGTACTTC. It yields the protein CASSYITGTALYEQYF.